This T cell receptor beta chain was recorded in a study of OX40 agonist ivuxolimab in advanced cancers. Concerning the study at large: Ivuxolimab, which targeted the costimulatory receptor OX40 (CD134), was an agonistic, fully human IgG2 monoclonal antibody. The monotherapy dose-escalation portion (N ≈ 57 patients) of the phase I ivuxolimab trial is reported in the paper. Patients were allowed to have had prior anti-PD-1, anti-PD-L1 or anti-CTLA-4 therapy, and approximately 41% of the dose-escalation patients had previously received checkpoint inhibitors. A male proportion of about 79% and a mean age of roughly 58 years, ranging from about 23 to 90, were recorded for the dose-escalation cohort. Partial responses occurred in three dose-escalation patients: two with cutaneous melanoma and one with hepatocellular carcinoma. Intravenous ivuxolimab was administered to patients every 2 weeks at six dose levels: 0.01, 0.1, 0.3, 1.5, 3 and 10 mg/kg. Of the approximately 54 patients in dose escalation, 19 had hepatocellular carcinoma, roughly 15 had melanoma, 9 had renal cell carcinoma and 9 had head and neck cancer. The point of sequencing TCRbeta in the periphery was to test whether ivuxolimab changed TCR sequence diversity and drove clonal T-cell expansion.

CDR1 and CDR2 are read off the germline V gene (reference sequence) as GTSNPN and SVGIG. There are 12 amino acids in the CDR3, from cysteine to phenylalanine inclusive. Kept here is only the CDR3 DNA, which spans 36 bases and is read in frame from base 1. V sheds 7 bases and J sheds 6 bases, leaving 15 bases between their ends. The investigation overall reported the following: In the 0.1-3.0 mg/kg groups, partial responders had among the lowest normalized peripheral clonal expansion, particularly in CD8+ T cells. At doses from 0.1 to 3.0 mg/kg, clonal expansion was seen in both CD4+ and CD8+ blood T cells between baseline and week 6. Low levels of normalized T-cell clonal expansion were also seen in some nonresponding patients. The antigen specificity of the peripheral T cells that underwent clonal expansion was not determined. After ivuxolimab, more expanded clones were found on average in CD8+ T cells than in CD4+ T cells.

Worth noting for this clone: Its antigen is not yet known. Nothing much larger sits one base from this clone, and base qualities are not available.

Genomic DNA was isolated from the sorted cells so that the TCRbeta CDR3 region could be sequenced. TCRbeta CDR3 regions were sequenced using the immunoSEQ Assay. Drawn from immuneACCESS, this table holds only the in-frame rearrangements with V and J called that TCRdb kept. Clones are partly lost; checked studies trace under half to an unresolved V gene and leave the rest unexplained. For this sample there are roughly 60,000 clones; about 86% appear just once. The ten largest clones capture about 3.8% of the sample. The trial excluded patients who had a history of autoimmune disease or were on systemic immunosuppression. Peripheral blood for TCR sequencing was drawn from every dose cohort at baseline, at cycle 4 day 1 and at cycle 7 day 1. The samples were taken from a phase I, first-in-human, multicenter, open-label dose-escalation trial of ivuxolimab. The trial enrolled adults with locally advanced or metastatic head and neck squamous cell, hepatocellular, melanoma or renal cell carcinoma. CD4+ and CD8+ T cells were sorted separately from peripheral blood before TCR sequencing.

The rearranged chain carries TRBV30 and TRBJ1-2; the D gene lacks a confident call. The sequence was collected from an adult with an advanced solid tumor such as melanoma, head and neck, liver or kidney cancer. The sequences come from CD4+ or CD8+ T cells sorted from blood, collected in a trial of the OX40 agonist ivuxolimab. The CDR3 reads CAYATGRHGYTF. DNA sequence: TGTGCCTACGCGACGGGAAGGCATGGCTACACCTTC. The variable domain in full, with residues beyond the CDR3 obtained from the reference TRBV30 and TRBJ1-2 genes, is SQTIHQWPATLVQPVGSPLSLECTVEGTSNPNLYWYRQAAGRGLQLLFYSVGIGQISSEVPQNLSASRPQDRQFILSSKKLLLSDSGFYLCAYATGRHGYTFGSGTRLTVV.